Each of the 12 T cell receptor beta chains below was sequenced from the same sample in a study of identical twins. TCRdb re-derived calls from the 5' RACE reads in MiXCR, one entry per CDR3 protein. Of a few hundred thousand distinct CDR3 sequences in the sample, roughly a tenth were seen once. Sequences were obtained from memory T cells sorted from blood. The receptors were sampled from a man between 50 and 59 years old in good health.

CDR3 nucleotide sequence: TGTGCCAGCCGCCTACCAGGGATAAGCACAGATACGCAGTATTTT. Amino acids: CASRLPGISTDTQYF. This rearrangement joins TRBV28 to TRBJ2-3; a possible D gene is TRBD1 (5 bases). This CDR3 comprises 15 residues. Germline V gene data show CDR1 as MDHEN and CDR2 as SYDVKM. With 8 bases removed from V and 0 bases from J, the gap between germline ends came to 15 bases.

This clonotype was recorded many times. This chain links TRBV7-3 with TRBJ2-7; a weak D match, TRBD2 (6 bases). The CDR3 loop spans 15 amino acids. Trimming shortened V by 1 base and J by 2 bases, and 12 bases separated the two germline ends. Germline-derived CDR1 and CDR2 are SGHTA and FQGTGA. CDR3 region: CASSLNPGLAYEQYF. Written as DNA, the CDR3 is TGTGCCAGCAGCTTAAACCCGGGACTTGCCTACGAGCAGTACTTC.

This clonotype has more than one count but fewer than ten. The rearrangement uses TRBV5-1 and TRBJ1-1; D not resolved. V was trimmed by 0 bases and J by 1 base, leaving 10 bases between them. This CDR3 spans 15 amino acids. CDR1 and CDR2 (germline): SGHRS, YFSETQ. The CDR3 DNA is TGCGCCAGCAGCTTGGTTGGCAGCGCGAACACTGAAGCTTTCTTT. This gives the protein CASSLVGSANTEAFF. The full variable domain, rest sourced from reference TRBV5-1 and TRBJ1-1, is KAGVTQTPRYLIKTRGQQVTLSCSPISGHRSVSWYQQTPGQGLQFLFEYFSETQRNKGNFPGRFSGRQFSNSRSEMNVSTLELGDSALYLCASSLVGSANTEAFFGQGTRLTVV.

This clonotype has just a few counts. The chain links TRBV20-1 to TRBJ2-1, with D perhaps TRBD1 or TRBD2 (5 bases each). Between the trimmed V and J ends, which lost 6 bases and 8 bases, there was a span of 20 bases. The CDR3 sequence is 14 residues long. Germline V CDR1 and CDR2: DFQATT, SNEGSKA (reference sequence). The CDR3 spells CSANRLRGLDEQFF. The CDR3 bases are TGCAGTGCCAATCGACTAAGGGGTTTGGATGAGCAGTTCTTC.

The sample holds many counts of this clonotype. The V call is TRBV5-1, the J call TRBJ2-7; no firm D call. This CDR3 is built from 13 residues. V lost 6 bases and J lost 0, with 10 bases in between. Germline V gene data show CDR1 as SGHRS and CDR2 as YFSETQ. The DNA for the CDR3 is TGCGCCAGCAATCTTGACGGCTCCTACGAGCAGTACTTC. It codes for CASNLDGSYEQYF.

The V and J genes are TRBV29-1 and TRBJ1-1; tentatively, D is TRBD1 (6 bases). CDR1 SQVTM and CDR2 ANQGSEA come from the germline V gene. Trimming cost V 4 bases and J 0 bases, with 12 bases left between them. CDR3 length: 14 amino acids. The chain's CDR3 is CSVVAGHLNTEAFF. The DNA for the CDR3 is TGCAGCGTTGTGGCGGGACACTTGAACACTGAAGCTTTCTTT.

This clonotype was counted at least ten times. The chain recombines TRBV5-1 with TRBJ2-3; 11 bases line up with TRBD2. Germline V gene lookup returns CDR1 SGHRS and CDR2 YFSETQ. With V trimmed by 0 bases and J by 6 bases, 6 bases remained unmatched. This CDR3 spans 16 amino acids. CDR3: CASSLVLASGRDTQYF. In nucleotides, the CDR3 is TGCGCCAGCAGCTTGGTTCTCGCTAGCGGGAGGGATACGCAGTATTTT. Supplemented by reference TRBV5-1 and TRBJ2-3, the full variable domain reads KAGVTQTPRYLIKTRGQQVTLSCSPISGHRSVSWYQQTPGQGLQFLFEYFSETQRNKGNFPGRFSGRQFSNSRSEMNVSTLELGDSALYLCASSLVLASGRDTQYFGPGTRLTVL.

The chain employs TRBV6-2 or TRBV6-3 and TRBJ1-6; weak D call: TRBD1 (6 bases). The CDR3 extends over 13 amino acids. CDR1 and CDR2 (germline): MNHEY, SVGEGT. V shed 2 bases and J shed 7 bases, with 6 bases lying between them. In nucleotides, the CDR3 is TGTGCCAGCAGTTACGGGACAAATTCACCCCTCCACTTT. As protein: CASSYGTNSPLHF.

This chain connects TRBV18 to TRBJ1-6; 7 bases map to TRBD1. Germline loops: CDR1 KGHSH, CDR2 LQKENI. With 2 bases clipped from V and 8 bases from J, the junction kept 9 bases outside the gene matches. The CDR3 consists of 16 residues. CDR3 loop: CASSPVGGGRDSPLHF. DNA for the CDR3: TGTGCCAGCTCACCAGTCGGAGGGGGCAGAGATTCACCCCTCCACTTT.

The CDR3 region has the DNA TGTGCCAGCAGCTTGGAAGGGTGGGAGAACACTGAAGCTTTCTTT. It specifies CASSLEGWENTEAFF. The chain links TRBV5-5 to TRBJ1-1; unclear D gene. Per germline, CDR1 SGHKS and CDR2 YYEKEE (reference sequence). The CDR3 contains 15 residues. The V end lost 0 bases, the J end lost 1 base, and 10 bases lay between the germline ends.

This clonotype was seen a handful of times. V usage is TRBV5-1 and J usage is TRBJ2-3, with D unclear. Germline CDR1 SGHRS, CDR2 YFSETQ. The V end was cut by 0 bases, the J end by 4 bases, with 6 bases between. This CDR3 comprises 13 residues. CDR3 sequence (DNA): TGCGCCAGCAGCTTGGTTGGGTCAGATACGCAGTATTTT. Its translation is CASSLVGSDTQYF. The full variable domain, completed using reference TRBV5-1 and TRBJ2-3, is KAGVTQTPRYLIKTRGQQVTLSCSPISGHRSVSWYQQTPGQGLQFLFEYFSETQRNKGNFPGRFSGRQFSNSRSEMNVSTLELGDSALYLCASSLVGSDTQYFGPGTRLTVL.

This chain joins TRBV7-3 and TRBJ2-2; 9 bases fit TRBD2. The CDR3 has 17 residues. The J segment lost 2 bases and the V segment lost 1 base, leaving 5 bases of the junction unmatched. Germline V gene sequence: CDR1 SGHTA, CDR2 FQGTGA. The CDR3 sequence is CASSLIGSGRNTGELFF. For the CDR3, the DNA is TGTGCCAGCAGCTTAATCGGTAGCGGGAGAAACACCGGGGAGCTGTTTTTT.